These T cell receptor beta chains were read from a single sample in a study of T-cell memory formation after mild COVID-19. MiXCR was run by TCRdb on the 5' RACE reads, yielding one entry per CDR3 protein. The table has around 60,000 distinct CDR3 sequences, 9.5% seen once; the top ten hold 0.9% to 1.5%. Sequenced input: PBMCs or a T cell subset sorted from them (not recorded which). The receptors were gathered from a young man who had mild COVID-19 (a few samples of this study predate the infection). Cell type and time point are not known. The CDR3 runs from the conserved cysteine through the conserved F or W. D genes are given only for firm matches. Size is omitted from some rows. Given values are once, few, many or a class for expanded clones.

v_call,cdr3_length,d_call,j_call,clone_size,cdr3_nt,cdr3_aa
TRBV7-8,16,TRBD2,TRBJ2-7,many,TGTGCCAGCAGCGCAAGCGGACTAGCGGGGGCAGACGAGCAGTACTTC,CASSASGLAGADEQYF
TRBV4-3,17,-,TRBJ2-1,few,TGCGCCAGCAGCCAGGGGGCGGCTCCATTCGCATACAATGAGCAGTTCTTC,CASSQGAAPFAYNEQFF
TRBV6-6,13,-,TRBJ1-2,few,TGTGCCAGCAGGATTGGGGGGAACTATGGCTACACCTTC,CASRIGGNYGYTF
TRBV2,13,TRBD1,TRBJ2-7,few,TGTGCCAGCAGACCGGACAGGTTTTACGAGCAGTACTTC,CASRPDRFYEQYF
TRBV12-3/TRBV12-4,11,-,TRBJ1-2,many,TGTGCCAGCGCCCGGGGATTTGGCTACACCTTC,CASARGFGYTF
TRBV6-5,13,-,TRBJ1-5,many,TGTGCCAGCAGTTCAGGGTCAAATCAGCCCCAGCATTTT,CASSSGSNQPQHF
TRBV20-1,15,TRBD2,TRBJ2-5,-,TGCAGTGCCGAGGGGACTAGCGGGGACCGGGAGACCCAGTACTTC,CSAEGTSGDRETQYF
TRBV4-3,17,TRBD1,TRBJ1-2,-,TGCGCCAGCAGCCGGTACCAGGGGGACAGCATTAACTATGGCTACACCTTC,CASSRYQGDSINYGYTF
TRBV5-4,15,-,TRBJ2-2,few,TGTGCCAGCAGCTTCCGGGGGTTGAACACCGGGGAGCTGTTTTTT,CASSFRGLNTGELFF
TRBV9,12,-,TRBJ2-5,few,TGTGCCAGCAGCGAGGCCGAGGGGACCCAGTACTTC,CASSEAEGTQYF
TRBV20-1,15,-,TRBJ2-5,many,TGCAGTGCTAGAGTACGGGGGGCCGACCAAGAGACCCAGTACTTC,CSARVRGADQETQYF
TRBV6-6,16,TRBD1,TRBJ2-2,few,TGTGCCAGCAGTCCCGACCGGACAGGGGGAGGCGGGGAGCTGTTTTTT,CASSPDRTGGGGELFF
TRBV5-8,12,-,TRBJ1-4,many,TGTGCCAGCAGCTTGGACGGTGAAAAACTGTTTTTT,CASSLDGEKLFF
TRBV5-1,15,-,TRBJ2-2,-,TGCGCCAGCAGCTGGGGACTTTTGAACACCGGGGAGCTGTTTTTT,CASSWGLLNTGELFF
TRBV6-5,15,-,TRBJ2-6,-,TGTGCCAGCAGTCCCCGACATGGGGGGGCCAACGTCCTGACTTTC,CASSPRHGGANVLTF
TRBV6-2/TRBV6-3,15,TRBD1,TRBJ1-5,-,TGTGCCAGCAGTTTCACAGGGGGCGCGGGTCAGCCCCAGCATTTT,CASSFTGGAGQPQHF
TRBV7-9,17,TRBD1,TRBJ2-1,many,TGTGCCAGCAGCTCACCGGGACAGGGGATAGGTAGGAATGAGCAGTTCTTC,CASSSPGQGIGRNEQFF
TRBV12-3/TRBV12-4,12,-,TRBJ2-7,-,TGTGCCAGCAGGGGGTTTAGGGACGAGCAGTACTTC,CASRGFRDEQYF
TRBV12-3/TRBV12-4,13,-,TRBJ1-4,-,TGTGCCAGCACCAATCGGCAGGGAGAAAAACTGTTTTTT,CASTNRQGEKLFF
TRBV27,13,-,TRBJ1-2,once,TGTGCCAGCAGAATAGGACAGACGGGTGGCTACACCTTC,CASRIGQTGGYTF
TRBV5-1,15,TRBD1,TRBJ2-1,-,TGCGCCAGCAGCGCGGACAGGGACCTGGGAAATGAGCAGTTCTTC,CASSADRDLGNEQFF
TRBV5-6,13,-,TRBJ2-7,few,TGTGCCAGCAGCCCCGGGTCCCCCTACGAGCAGTACTTC,CASSPGSPYEQYF
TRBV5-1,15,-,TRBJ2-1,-,TGCGCCAGCAGCTTTACGGGGGACTGGGTCAATGAGCAGTTCTTC,CASSFTGDWVNEQFF
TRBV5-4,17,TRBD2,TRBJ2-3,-,TGTGCCAGCAGCTCCGGGGTAGCGGGGGGGCGAAAAGATACGCAGTATTTT,CASSSGVAGGRKDTQYF
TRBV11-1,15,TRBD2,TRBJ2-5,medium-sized,TGTGCCAGCAGCTTGTGGGGGACTACTCAAGAGACCCAGTACTTC,CASSLWGTTQETQYF
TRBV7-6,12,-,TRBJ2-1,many,TGTGCCAGCAGTCATCCCTCGGGTGGGCAGTTCTTC,CASSHPSGGQFF
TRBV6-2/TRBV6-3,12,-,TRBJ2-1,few,TGTGCCAGCAGCACGTTATACAATGAGCAGTTCTTC,CASSTLYNEQFF
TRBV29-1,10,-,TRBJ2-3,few,TGCAGCGCCCGCACAGATACGCAGTATTTT,CSARTDTQYF
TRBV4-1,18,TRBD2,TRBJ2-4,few,TGCGCCAGCAGTCCCGGACTAGCGGGGGGGCTAGCCAAAAACATTCAGTACTTC,CASSPGLAGGLAKNIQYF
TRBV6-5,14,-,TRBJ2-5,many,TGTGCCAGCACCCGACCTGGGGCTCAAGAGACCCAGTACTTC,CASTRPGAQETQYF
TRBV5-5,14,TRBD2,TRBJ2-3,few,TGTGCCAGCAGCCCTGGCGGGGGGACAGATACGCAGTATTTT,CASSPGGGTDTQYF
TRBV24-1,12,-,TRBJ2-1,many,TGTGCCACCAGTGATACGAGGGGTGAGCAGTTCTTC,CATSDTRGEQFF
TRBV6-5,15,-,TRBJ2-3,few,TGTGCCAGCAGTTACTCCTACGGGGGCACAGATACGCAGTATTTT,CASSYSYGGTDTQYF
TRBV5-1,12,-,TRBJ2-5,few,TGCGCCAGCAGCGCGGGGACAGAGACCCAGTACTTC,CASSAGTETQYF
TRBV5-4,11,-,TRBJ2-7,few,TGTGCCAGCAGCTTGGCCGTCGAGCAGTACTTC,CASSLAVEQYF
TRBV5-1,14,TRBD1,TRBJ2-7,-,TGCGCCAGCAGCTCGAAGACAGGGTCCTACGAGCAGTACTTC,CASSSKTGSYEQYF
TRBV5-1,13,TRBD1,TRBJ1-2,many,TGCGCCAGCAGCGCAGACAGGGTTGATGGCTACACCTTC,CASSADRVDGYTF